A single sample gave rise to the 31 T cell receptor beta chains below, sequenced in a study of blood T cell repertoires in COVID-19. Repertoires were generated with immunoSEQ multiplex PCR, while TCRdb's copy carries only in-frame clones and drops some. The sample yields fewer than 200,000 clones, 86% seen once. The sequencing input was PBMCs or T cells enriched from blood (not recorded which). These TCRs come from a woman in her thirties or forties in a cohort exposed to, infected with or recovered from COVID-19 (not recorded which).

The gene calls are TRBV4-1 and TRBJ1-1, with TRBD1 identical over 8 bases. Losses at the gene ends were 0 bases for V and 7 bases for J; bases not matched to a gene: 7. Germline values: CDR1 MGHRA, CDR2 YSYEKL. The CDR3 consists of 15 residues. CDR3 sequence (DNA): TGCGCCAGCAGCCAAGACGGCAGGGGGCAGGTTGAAGCTTTCTTT. This translates into CASSQDGRGQVEAFF.

The chain has TRBV7-6 and TRBJ2-1; 9 positions agree with TRBD1. This CDR3 spans 17 amino acids. V was clipped by 1 base and J by 2 bases; unmatched bases: 6. Per the germline V gene, CDR1 is SGHVS and CDR2 is FNYEAQ. CDR3 sequence reads: CASSLDAGQGPYNEQFF. The CDR3 DNA sequence: TGTGCCAGCAGCTTAGACGCGGGACAGGGACCCTACAATGAGCAGTTCTTC.

The chain joins TRBV19 to TRBJ2-7; 8 bases fit TRBD1. Germline trimming cut 6 bases from V and 7 bases from J; bases unmatched to any gene: 14. The CDR3 runs to 15 residues. CDR1 LNHDA and CDR2 SQIVND come from the germline V gene (reference sequence). CDR3 amino acids: CASSRSGTGLGEQYF. The CDR3, as DNA: TGTGCCAGTAGCCGATCCGGGACAGGCCTAGGTGAGCAGTACTTC.

The V gene is TRBV7-2, the J gene TRBJ1-2, with TRBD1 as a possible D gene (5 bases). The CDR3 consists of 13 residues. The V end was cut by 6 bases, the J end by 5 bases, with 13 bases between. Germline V gene lookup returns CDR1 SGHTA and CDR2 FQGNSA. Written as DNA, the CDR3 is TGTGCCAGCAGTACACCCCAGGGTTATGGCTACACCTTC. This sequence encodes CASSTPQGYGYTF.

The chain uses TRBV19 and TRBJ1-2; 7 bases line up with TRBD1. After removal of 0 bases from V and 4 bases from J, the junction contained 8 bases not matched to a gene. Germline CDR1 LNHDA, CDR2 SQIVND (reference sequence). This CDR3 has 16 amino acids. In DNA form, the CDR3 reads TGTGCCAGTAGTATAGATTTAGCGACAGGGCCCTATGGCTACACCTTC. Translating gives CASSIDLATGPYGYTF.

The chain links TRBV6-2 or TRBV6-3 to TRBJ2-7; the match to TRBD1 covers 7 bases. CDR1 is MNHEY, CDR2 SVGEGT, per germline. V dropped 2 bases and J dropped 6; count of bases not matched to a gene: 4. The CDR3 runs to 13 residues. Here the CDR3 reads CASSYRGPGEQYF. DNA for the CDR3: TGTGCCAGCAGTTACAGGGGGCCGGGCGAGCAGTACTTC.

This clone appeared once. CDR3 loop: CARHLTGLEMLYF. The CDR3 DNA is TGCGCCAGGCACCTGACAGGGCTTGAAATGCTGTACTTC. The chain employs TRBV5-1 and TRBJ2-7; TRBD1 agrees at 7 bases. The CDR3 has 13 amino acids. Germline V gene data show CDR1 as SGHRS and CDR2 as YFSETQ. The V segment lost 8 bases and the J segment 12 bases; nucleotides outside the gene matches: 17.

The chain employs TRBV11-3 and TRBJ2-3; D gene ambiguous. Germline V gives CDR1 SGHNT, CDR2 YENEEA. The CDR3 totals 13 residues. With 5 bases removed from V and 5 bases from J, the gap between germline ends came to 11 bases. The CDR3 reads CASSRKTGDTQYF. The DNA for the CDR3 is TGTGCCAGCAGCCGAAAGACTGGAGATACGCAGTATTTT.

The CDR3: CASSISTGRGKVYGYTF. CDR3 DNA sequence: TGTGCCAGTAGTATCTCGACAGGCCGGGGTAAGGTCTATGGCTACACCTTC. The chain has TRBV19 and TRBJ1-2; tentatively, D is TRBD1 (6 bases). The CDR3 spans 17 residues. Trimming removed 3 bases from V and 4 bases from J, with 21 bases in between. Germline CDR1 reads LNHDA; CDR2 reads SQIVND (reference sequence). Full variable domain (remainder filled in from reference TRBV19 and TRBJ1-2): DGGITQSPKYLFRKEGQNVTLSCEQNLNHDAMYWYRQDPGQGLRLIYYSQIVNDFQKGDIAEGYSVSREKKESFPLTVTSAQKNPTAFYLCASSISTGRGKVYGYTFGSGTRLTVV.

The gene calls are TRBV9 and TRBJ1-3; maybe TRBD1 (6 bases). The CDR3 extends over 19 amino acids. The V end was cut by 4 bases, the J end by 0 bases, with 23 bases between. Germline V gives CDR1 SGDLS, CDR2 YYNGEE. In DNA, the CDR3 is TGTGCCAGCAGCTCCGCGACAGGTACACAGCCTCGCTCTGGAAACACCATATATTTT. Its protein product is CASSSATGTQPRSGNTIYF.

This clone has only one observation. The chain carries TRBV24-1 and TRBJ2-3, with TRBD2 matching 7 bases. This CDR3 is built from 14 residues. The germline V gene encodes CDR1 KGHDR and CDR2 SFDVKD. The trim removed 9 bases at V and 0 bases at J, leaving 5 bases unmatched. CDR3 sequence reads: CATAGRESTDTQYF. DNA for the CDR3: TGTGCCACCGCGGGGCGGGAGAGCACAGATACGCAGTATTTT.

The chain recombines TRBV29-1 with TRBJ2-3; TRBD1 agrees at 7 bases. The V gene's germline CDR1 is SQVTM and CDR2 ANQGSEA. The CDR3 runs 15 residues. Trimming at V came to 5 bases and at J to 2 bases, leaving 10 bases not matched to a gene. The CDR3 here is CSVTPGQRNTDTQYF. The CDR3 DNA is TGCAGCGTTACCCCGGGACAGCGAAACACAGATACGCAGTATTTT.

V gene TRBV19 combines with J gene TRBJ1-5; 8 bases fit TRBD1. CDR3 size: 15 residues. CDR1 is LNHDA and CDR2 is SQIVND in the germline V gene (reference sequence). V dropped 6 bases and J dropped 2; count of bases not matched to a gene: 6. The CDR3 DNA reads as TGTGCCAGTAGCTGGACAGGGTACGGCAATCAGCCCCAGCATTTT. Its translation is CASSWTGYGNQPQHF.

The genes are TRBV5-5 and TRBJ2-7; 10 nucleotides match TRBD2. Germline values: CDR1 SGHKS, CDR2 YYEKEE (reference sequence). V gave up 4 bases and J gave up 8 bases; unmatched junction bases: 12. The CDR3 is 15 residues long. DNA for the CDR3: TGTGCCAGCAGCATGACCGGGACTAGCGTGCTACAGCAGTACTTC. Protein sequence: CASSMTGTSVLQQYF.

The V gene is TRBV18, the J gene TRBJ1-6; the match to TRBD1 covers 7 bases. V shed 2 bases and J 9 bases; nucleotides not matched to a gene: 10. The CDR3 contains 16 residues. Germline V lookup: CDR1 KGHSH, CDR2 LQKENI. CDR3 residues: CASSPVQGLFGSPLHF. Written as DNA, the CDR3 is TGTGCCAGCTCACCAGTACAGGGGCTCTTCGGTTCACCCCTCCACTTT.

This chain uses TRBV5-1 with TRBJ1-2; 7 bases map to TRBD1. CDR3 length: 15 residues. The V gene end was trimmed by 0 bases and the J gene end by 7 bases; junction bases not matched to a gene: 9. Germline CDR1 and CDR2: SGHRS and YFSETQ. CDR3 sequence reads: CASSLEGQTSSGYTF. The CDR3 coding sequence is TGCGCCAGCAGCTTGGAGGGACAGACTTCTAGTGGCTACACCTTC.

V is TRBV5-1 and J is TRBJ2-2; possibly TRBD2 for D (5 bases). Germline assignment: CDR1 SGHRS and CDR2 YFSETQ. The CDR3 covers 13 residues. Trimming took off 5 bases at V and 7 bases at J, with 12 bases between the two ends. CDR3 in amino acids: CASRLFGSGELFF. As DNA, the CDR3 is TGCGCCAGCAGGCTCTTTGGGAGCGGGGAGCTGTTTTTT. The whole variable domain, filled in from reference TRBV5-1 and TRBJ2-2, reads KAGVTQTPRYLIKTRGQQVTLSCSPISGHRSVSWYQQTPGQGLQFLFEYFSETQRNKGNFPGRFSGRQFSNSRSEMNVSTLELGDSALYLCASRLFGSGELFFGEGSRLTVL.

The chain links TRBV7-9 to TRBJ2-1; 8 nucleotides line up with TRBD1. Germline V gene sequence: CDR1 SEHNR, CDR2 FQNEAQ (reference sequence). V was pared by 6 bases and J by 9 bases, with 13 bases of the junction left unmatched. The CDR3 sequence is 15 residues long. The CDR3 DNA is TGTGCCAGCAGACAAGGGACAGGCTTGATTGGTGAGCAGTTCTTC. Translating it yields CASRQGTGLIGEQFF.

The V and J genes are TRBV5-1 and TRBJ1-5; D gene ambiguous. CDR1 is SGHRS, CDR2 YFSETQ, per germline. Trimming left V 4 bases short and J 3 bases short, with 14 bases between. The CDR3 loop spans 15 amino acids. The CDR3: CASSPLTGNNQPQHF. CDR3 DNA: TGCGCCAGCAGCCCGCTTACGGGGAACAATCAGCCCCAGCATTTT.

The chain links TRBV2 to TRBJ2-6; 13 bases align to TRBD2. The trim removed 5 bases at V and 2 bases at J, leaving 6 bases unmatched. CDR1 is SNHLY, CDR2 FYNNEI, per germline. This CDR3 contains 18 residues. The CDR3 DNA follows: TGTGCCAGCAGTCCGGTGACTAGCGGGAGGCCTGGGGCCAACGTCCTGACTTTC. Amino acid sequence: CASSPVTSGRPGANVLTF.

As DNA, the CDR3 is TGTGCCAGCAGCACCAATGGGGGGGAATCCTACAATGAGCAGTTCTTC. Its translation: CASSTNGGESYNEQFF. The rearrangement links TRBV9 to TRBJ2-1; 7 bases fit TRBD2. Germline V gene data show CDR1 as SGDLS and CDR2 as YYNGEE. V lost 4 bases and J lost 1; bases outside the gene matches: 8. This CDR3 has 16 residues.

At least ten counts were recorded for this clone. This rearrangement joins TRBV7-8 to TRBJ2-1, with D possibly matching TRBD2 (5 bases). CDR3 length equals 19 residues. Germline CDR1 SGHVS, CDR2 FQNEAQ. V lost 2 bases to trimming and J lost 0 bases, with 20 bases between them. The CDR3 sequence: CASSLSARASGDSYNEQFF. DNA for the CDR3: TGTGCCAGCAGCTTATCCGCTCGGGCCAGCGGTGACTCCTACAATGAGCAGTTCTTC.

The genes are TRBV29-1 and TRBJ1-2; the D gene is possibly TRBD1 (6 bases). Germline V gene data show CDR1 as SQVTM and CDR2 as ANQGSEA. The CDR3 runs 15 residues. V was cut by 4 bases and J by 7 bases, with 22 bases left in between. CDR3 protein: CSVVWEGGRVRGYTF. The CDR3, as DNA: TGCAGCGTTGTTTGGGAGGGGGGGCGCGTTCGTGGCTACACCTTC.

The V and J genes are TRBV18 and TRBJ2-3, with D possibly matching TRBD2 (6 bases). The CDR3 runs to 16 residues. Between the trimmed V and J ends, which lost 2 bases and 1 base, there was a span of 13 bases. Germline V gives CDR1 KGHSH, CDR2 LQKENI. The CDR3 DNA reads TGTGCCAGCTCACCATCTTGGCGGGACCGCACAGATACGCAGTATTTT. Translated: CASSPSWRDRTDTQYF.

This chain links TRBV6-1 with TRBJ1-5; D is perhaps TRBD1 (6 bases). Germline V CDR1 and CDR2: MNHNS, SASEGT. The CDR3 extends over 15 amino acids. V lost 0 bases and J 3 bases, leaving 9 bases between the germline ends. The CDR3: CASSEAGQPNQPQHF. CDR3 coding DNA: TGTGCCAGCAGTGAAGCCGGACAGCCCAATCAGCCCCAGCATTTT.

The chain is built from TRBV28 and TRBJ2-3; TRBD2 agrees at 13 bases. Germline V gives CDR1 MDHEN, CDR2 SYDVKM. Losses at the gene ends were 2 bases for V and 3 bases for J; bases not matched to a gene: 2. There are 16 residues in the CDR3. This chain's CDR3 is CASSLMGLAGTDTQYF. CDR3 DNA: TGTGCCAGCAGTTTAATGGGACTAGCGGGGACAGATACGCAGTATTTT.

This chain connects TRBV6-5 to TRBJ1-2; D gene unclear. Deletions cut 0 bases from V and 3 bases from J, with 11 bases between. The CDR3 length is 15 residues. CDR1 and CDR2 (germline): MNHEY, SVGAGI. CDR3 sequence: CASSYSRGIDYGYTF. The CDR3 coding sequence is TGTGCCAGCAGTTACTCCCGGGGTATAGACTATGGCTACACCTTC.

The J gene is TRBJ2-1, the V gene TRBV6-1, with 8 bases matching TRBD2. Looked up from germline, CDR1 is MNHNS and CDR2 is SASEGT. The junction had 9 bases not matched to a gene; V was cut back by 2 bases and J by 3 bases. The CDR3 is made up of 17 amino acids. CDR3 residues: CASSEHRGGPRYNEQFF. As DNA, the CDR3 is TGTGCCAGCAGTGAACATCGCGGGGGGCCACGCTACAATGAGCAGTTCTTC.

V usage is TRBV27 and J usage is TRBJ1-2; D may be TRBD1 (5 bases). Germline V gene sequence: CDR1 MNHEY, CDR2 SMNVEV (reference sequence). Trimming stripped 6 bases from V and 4 bases from J, with 9 bases between. CDR3 length equals 12 residues. CDR3 region: CASRAGGYGYTF. The CDR3 DNA reads TGTGCCAGCAGGGCCGGGGGCTATGGCTACACCTTC.

The chain is built from TRBV5-5 and TRBJ1-1; no clear D gene. V shed 3 bases and J shed 2 bases, with 14 bases lying between them. The CDR3 covers 15 residues. From germline, CDR1 is SGHKS and CDR2 YYEKEE (reference sequence). For the CDR3, the DNA is TGTGCCAGCAGCTCCGAGGGTGTACTCAACACTGAAGCTTTCTTT. This codes for CASSSEGVLNTEAFF.

The chain links TRBV5-1 to TRBJ1-1; 10 nucleotides match TRBD1. CDR1 is SGHRS and CDR2 is YFSETQ in the germline V gene. V shed 4 bases, J shed 7 bases, and the junction held 4 bases outside the gene matches. The CDR3 is 13 residues long. CDR3 in amino acids: CASSMTGGLEAFF. CDR3 sequence (DNA): TGCGCCAGCAGCATGACAGGGGGCCTTGAAGCTTTCTTT.